This TCR beta chain originates from a study of early T cells in non-severe SARS-CoV-2 infection. Individually, cDNA molecules had unique molecular identifiers attached to them. In TCRdb, the 5' RACE reads were re-called with MiXCR into one record per CDR3 protein. The sample lists tens of thousands of distinct CDR3 sequences; around 13% were seen once. The CDR3 spans 13 residues. Germline CDR1 reads MNHNS; CDR2 reads SASEGT. The V end lost 2 bases, the J end lost 5 bases, and 7 bases lay between the germline ends. A note on this clonotype: Its specificity is unknown.

Study-wide results and limits: VDJdb-based matching was biased toward anti-spike CD8 responses and missed private and CD4 specificities.

The sample was whole blood, taken at baseline. V usage is TRBV6-1 and J usage is TRBJ2-1; D is undetermined. The source is an adult who was a healthcare worker with PCR-confirmed SARS-CoV-2 infection or an uninfected control (not recorded which). The CDR3 DNA is TGTGCCAGCAGTGAACTAGGTCACAATGAGCAGTTCTTC. As protein: CASSELGHNEQFF.